This entry lists 11 T cell receptor beta chains sequenced from one sample in a study of cytomegalovirus exposure and HLA in healthy donors. PCR employed 60 Vbeta and 13 Jbeta primers. TCRdb's copy holds only in-frame clones and misses some; the assay was immunoSEQ multiplex PCR. The sample yields 95,000 to 100,000 clones, about 70% seen once. Material: PBMCs. The receptors were gathered from a human donor in good health.

Here the CDR3 reads CASWGGGQGLNEQFF. The CDR3 DNA reads as TGTGCCAGCTGGGGTGGGGGACAGGGATTAAATGAGCAGTTCTTC. The chain recombines TRBV25-1 with TRBJ2-1, with 9 bases that match TRBD1. This CDR3 spans 15 amino acids. With V trimmed by 8 bases and J by 7 bases, 12 bases remained unmatched. Germline V gene lookup returns CDR1 MGHDK and CDR2 SYGVNS.

This clone was detected only once. The chain has TRBV29-1 and TRBJ2-3, with 9 bases lining up with TRBD1. CDR3 length: 13 residues. V gave up 8 bases and J gave up 3 bases; unmatched junction bases: 6. CDR1 SQVTM and CDR2 ANQGSEA come from the germline V gene. DNA for the CDR3: TGCAGCATTCCGGGACAGGGAACAGATACGCAGTATTTT. Its protein product is CSIPGQGTDTQYF.

The chain links TRBV27 to TRBJ2-7; D not certain. There are 15 residues in the CDR3. V lost 4 bases and J 0 bases, leaving 13 bases between the germline ends. From germline, CDR1 is MNHEY and CDR2 SMNVEV (reference sequence). The CDR3, as DNA: TGTGCCAGCAGTTCGACTCCTTCGAGCTCCTACGAGCAGTACTTC. It yields the protein CASSSTPSSSYEQYF.

This chain uses TRBV19 with TRBJ1-2; possibly TRBD1 for D (5 bases). V lost 4 bases and J 8 bases, leaving 26 bases between the germline ends. CDR3 length: 17 residues. The V gene's germline CDR1 is LNHDA and CDR2 SQIVND (reference sequence). Here the CDR3 reads CASSTDRRQYSFLGYTF. In DNA, the CDR3 is TGTGCCAGTAGTACCGACCGCCGACAGTACTCTTTTCTCGGCTACACCTTC.

The rearrangement links TRBV7-2 to TRBJ2-7, with D unresolved. Trimming cost V 2 bases and J 1 base, with 12 bases left between them. Germline CDR1 SGHTA, CDR2 FQGNSA. The CDR3 consists of 15 residues. The DNA of the CDR3 is TGTGCCAGCAGCTTAAACCTAGATCCGTCCTACGAGCAGTACTTC. Encoded protein: CASSLNLDPSYEQYF. The variable domain in full, completed from reference TRBV7-2 and TRBJ2-7, reads GAGVSQSPSNKVTEKGKDVELRCDPISGHTALYWYRQSLGQGLEFLIYFQGNSAPDKSGLPSDRFSAERTGGSVSTLTIQRTQQEDSAVYLCASSLNLDPSYEQYFGPGTRLTVT.

The J gene is TRBJ1-2, the V gene TRBV27; D unresolved. V lost 5 bases and J 8 bases, leaving 18 bases between the germline ends. The germline CDR1 and CDR2 sequences are MNHEY and SMNVEV (reference sequence). This CDR3 spans 14 amino acids. CDR3 nucleotides: TGTGCCAGCAGTCCCCACGGCGCGGCTAGAGGCTACACCTTC. It specifies CASSPHGAARGYTF.

The rearrangement links TRBV7-2 to TRBJ1-5; 9 nucleotides agree with TRBD1. CDR1 is SGHTA, CDR2 FQGNSA, per germline. With V trimmed by 2 bases and J by 12 bases, 2 bases remained unmatched. The CDR3 is 12 residues long. The CDR3: CASSLRDRVQHF. The CDR3 bases are TGTGCCAGCAGCTTACGGGACAGGGTCCAGCATTTT. Variable domain in full (rest from reference TRBV7-2 and TRBJ1-5): GAGVSQSPSNKVTEKGKDVELRCDPISGHTALYWYRQSLGQGLEFLIYFQGNSAPDKSGLPSDRFSAERTGGSVSTLTIQRTQQEDSAVYLCASSLRDRVQHFGDGTRLSIL.

V is TRBV6-5 and J is TRBJ2-1, with D possibly TRBD2 on 5 matching bases. The ends were cut back, 6 bases at V and 7 bases at J, with 19 bases in the middle. The CDR3 consists of 15 residues. Germline CDR1 MNHEY, CDR2 SVGAGI. DNA of the CDR3: TGTGCCAGCAGGGTACGGGGAATTGATTGGAATGAGCAGTTCTTC. It translates to CASRVRGIDWNEQFF.

The V gene is TRBV5-1, the J gene TRBJ2-7; TRBD1 agrees at 8 bases. Germline V gene data show CDR1 as SGHRS and CDR2 as YFSETQ. CDR3 length: 15 amino acids. Germline trimming cut 0 bases from V and 6 bases from J; bases unmatched to any gene: 8. CDR3 DNA: TGCGCCAGCAGCTTGGATCGCGACAGGGGCGGCGAGCAGTACTTC. Translated, it gives CASSLDRDRGGEQYF.

This chain uses TRBV11-2 with TRBJ2-3, with D possibly TRBD1 on 6 matching bases. CDR3 length: 16 amino acids. CDR1 is SGHAT, CDR2 FQNNGV, per germline. Trimming took off 1 base at V and 5 bases at J, with 16 bases between the two ends. CDR3 nucleotide sequence: TGTGCCAGCAGCTTAGCGCAGGGGCGCTTACGAGATACGCAGTATTTT. It codes for CASSLAQGRLRDTQYF.

This sequence joins TRBV12-5 and TRBJ2-7, with D tentatively TRBD1 (5 bases). CDR3 length: 15 amino acids. Germline assignment: CDR1 LGHNT and CDR2 FRNRAP. V was trimmed by 2 bases and J by 4 bases, leaving 15 bases between them. CDR3 in amino acids: CASGLTLRGRYEQYF. The CDR3 coding sequence is TGTGCTAGTGGTTTGACCCTTAGGGGTAGGTACGAGCAGTACTTC.